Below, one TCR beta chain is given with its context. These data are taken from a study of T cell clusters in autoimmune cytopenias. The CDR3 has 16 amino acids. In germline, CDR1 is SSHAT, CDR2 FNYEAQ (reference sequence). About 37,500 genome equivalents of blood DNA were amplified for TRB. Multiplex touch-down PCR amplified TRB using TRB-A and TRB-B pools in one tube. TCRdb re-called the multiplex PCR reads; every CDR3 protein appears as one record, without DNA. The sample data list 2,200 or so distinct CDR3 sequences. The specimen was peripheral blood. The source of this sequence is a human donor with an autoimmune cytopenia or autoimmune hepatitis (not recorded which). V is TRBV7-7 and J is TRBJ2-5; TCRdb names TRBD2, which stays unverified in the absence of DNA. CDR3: CASSLGLAGGKETQYF.